This is a list of T cell receptor beta chains from one sample in a study of blood T cell repertoires in COVID-19. Measured with immunoSEQ multiplex PCR; TCRdb has only the in-frame clones, and not every one. The repertoire holds 350,000 to 450,000 clones, with 89% as singletons. What was sequenced was peripheral blood. The receptors originated from a man aged 35 to 55 with acute or convalescent COVID-19. Both conserved end residues are part of each CDR3. D genes are given only for firm matches. Part of the rows lack a size; the others show once, few, many or a class for expanded clones.

cdr3_aa cdr3_nt clone_size j_call v_call d_call
CASSHQGAQNTEAFF TGTGCCAGCAGCCATCAGGGGGCTCAGAACACTGAAGCTTTCTTT . TRBJ1-1 TRBV4-2 TRBD1
CASSPRTSGGDEQFF TGTGCCAGCAGCCCACGGACTAGCGGGGGTGATGAGCAGTTCTTC . TRBJ2-1 TRBV6-4 TRBD2
CASGLVIHEQYF TGTGCTAGTGGTTTGGTTATCCACGAGCAGTACTTC . TRBJ2-7 TRBV12-5 .
CASSETEGIFSYTF TGTGCCAGCAGTGAAACGGAGGGGATATTTAGCTACACCTTC . TRBJ1-2 TRBV2 .
CASSLFLGHEQYF TGTGCCAGCAGTTTATTTTTGGGGCACGAGCAGTACTTC . TRBJ2-7 TRBV27 .
CASSLWGSSYEQYF TGTGCCAGCAGCTTGTGGGGCAGCTCCTACGAGCAGTACTTC . TRBJ2-7 TRBV5-6 .
CASSLRPVYRANTEAFF TGTGCCAGCAGCTTAAGACCTGTATACAGGGCGAACACTGAAGCTTTCTTT . TRBJ1-1 TRBV7-3 .
CASSLSQHQPQHF TGTGCCAGCAGCTTATCACAGCATCAGCCCCAGCATTTT few TRBJ1-5 TRBV7-9 .
CASSEPGTEAFF TGTGCCAGCAGTGAACCAGGCACTGAAGCTTTCTTT . TRBJ1-1 TRBV2 .
CASSQIQLAGGKIGNIQYF TGTGCCAGCAGCCAGATTCAACTAGCGGGAGGGAAAATAGGAAACATTCAGTACTTC . TRBJ2-4 TRBV3-1/TRBV3-2 TRBD2
CASSPRDRANTEAFF TGTGCCAGCAGCCCCCGGGACAGGGCCAACACTGAAGCTTTCTTT . TRBJ1-1 TRBV7-6 TRBD1
CASSLFPSGRLSEQFF TGTGCCAGCAGCTTATTTCCTAGCGGGAGGTTAAGTGAGCAGTTCTTC . TRBJ2-1 TRBV7-2 TRBD2
CASSKAQASRKGEKLFF TGTGCCAGCAGCAAAGCCCAAGCGTCCAGGAAGGGGGAAAAACTGTTTTTT . TRBJ1-4 TRBV21-1 .
CANGQGGGADTQYF TGTGCCAACGGACAGGGGGGCGGGGCAGATACGCAGTATTTT . TRBJ2-3 TRBV7-9 TRBD1
CASSQDPGGSGANVLTF TGCGCCAGCAGCCAAGATCCAGGGGGCTCTGGGGCCAACGTCCTGACTTTC many TRBJ2-6 TRBV4-3 TRBD1
CASSLTGGLFF TGTGCCAGCAGTTTGACAGGAGGTCTGTTCTTC . TRBJ2-1 TRBV2 .
CASSAGSSSPLHF TGTGCCAGCAGCGCCGGATCTAGCTCACCCCTCCACTTT . TRBJ1-6 TRBV9 .
CASSQELAGGPTDTQYF TGTGCCAGCAGCCAAGAGTTGGCGGGGGGACCCACAGATACGCAGTATTTT . TRBJ2-3 TRBV4-2 TRBD2
CASSNLAGGSYNEQFF TGTGCCAGCAGCAATCTAGCGGGGGGGTCCTACAATGAGCAGTTCTTC . TRBJ2-1 TRBV11-1 TRBD2